The 21 T cell receptor beta chains listed next were all sequenced from one sample in a study of shared clonotypes between healthy human individuals. Using immunoSEQ multiplex PCR, the repertoire was profiled, and TCRdb retains in-frame clones only, with some absent. The table includes over a million clones, roughly 97% detected once. The sample consisted of naive CD4+ T cells sorted from blood. Specified subset: CD45RA+ positively selected. The receptor set was obtained from a man aged 25 to 40 in good health.

The rearrangement joins TRBV5-1 to TRBJ2-7; D gene ambiguous. V was cut by 4 bases and J by 5 bases, with 16 bases left in between. CDR1 is SGHRS, CDR2 YFSETQ, per germline. The CDR3 is made up of 14 amino acids. Written as DNA, the CDR3 is TGCGCCAGCAGCCTGTCAAGGGTCGTAAACGAGCAGTACTTC. It encodes CASSLSRVVNEQYF.

This chain links TRBV28 with TRBJ2-3, with D maybe TRBD2 (6 bases). The length of the CDR3 is 15 residues. Between the trimmed V and J ends, which lost 6 bases and 0 bases, there was a span of 13 bases. The germline gives CDR1 MDHEN, CDR2 SYDVKM. Here the CDR3 reads CASSQGGTSTDTQYF. Here the CDR3 DNA reads TGTGCCAGCAGCCAAGGAGGGACTAGCACAGATACGCAGTATTTT.

The rearrangement joins TRBV9 to TRBJ2-1, with TRBD1 matching 8 bases. Trimming cost V 3 bases and J 4 bases; bases outside gene matches: 12. The germline gives CDR1 SGDLS, CDR2 YYNGEE. This CDR3 has 17 amino acids. The CDR3 region has the DNA TGTGCCAGCAGCGGCATTCAGATAAGGACAGGGTACAATGAGCAGTTCTTC. This sequence encodes CASSGIQIRTGYNEQFF.

This clone has only one observation. J is TRBJ2-7 and V is TRBV4-1, with D perhaps matching TRBD2 (5 bases). The germline V gene has CDR1 MGHRA and CDR2 YSYEKL. This CDR3 is built from 17 residues. V was clipped by 1 base and J by 2 bases, with 18 bases between them. The CDR3 region is CASSQVPGSRGTYEQYF. In DNA form, the CDR3 reads TGCGCCAGCAGCCAAGTGCCCGGGTCACGGGGAACCTACGAGCAGTACTTC.

This clone was observed once. The chain joins TRBV28 to TRBJ2-5; the D gene could be TRBD1 or TRBD2 (6 bases each). Trimming left V 8 bases short and J 2 bases short, with 21 bases between. Germline loops: CDR1 MDHEN, CDR2 SYDVKM. CDR3 length: 16 amino acids. The DNA of the CDR3 is TGTGCCAGCCGGGGGCTAGGCGCAGCTAATCAAGAGACCCAGTACTTC. Residues: CASRGLGAANQETQYF. The variable domain in full, completed from reference TRBV28 and TRBJ2-5, reads DVKVTQSSRYLVKRTGEKVFLECVQDMDHENMFWYRQDPGLGLRLIYFSYDVKMKEKGDIPEGYSVSREKKERFSLILESASTNQTSMYLCASRGLGAANQETQYFGPGTRLLVL.

The chain carries TRBV5-4 and TRBJ2-7, with TRBD2 matching over 12 bases. Germline CDR1 reads SGHNT; CDR2 reads YYREEE (reference sequence). This CDR3 region has 18 residues. V gave up 3 bases and J gave up 0 bases; unmatched junction bases: 10. In DNA, the CDR3 is TGTGCCAGCAGCTCGGGATTACTAGCGGGAGGTTTCTCCTACGAGCAGTACTTC. It yields the protein CASSSGLLAGGFSYEQYF.

CDR3 region: CASSAPGTNYGYTF. The CDR3 coding sequence is TGTGCCAGTAGTGCTCCCGGGACCAACTATGGCTACACCTTC. This chain uses TRBV19 with TRBJ1-2; TRBD1 might be the D (5 bases). The germline gives CDR1 LNHDA, CDR2 SQIVND (reference sequence). The CDR3 runs 14 residues. Trimming left V 5 bases short and J 2 bases short, with 12 bases between.

The CDR3 here is CASSFRLEEKLFF. In DNA, the CDR3 is TGTGCCAGCAGTTTCAGACTGGAAGAAAAACTGTTTTTT. The chain carries TRBV6-5 and TRBJ1-4, with D unclear. CDR1 MNHEY and CDR2 SVGAGI come from the germline V gene. V shed 4 bases and J shed 8 bases, with 11 bases lying between them. CDR3 length equals 13 residues.

The V call is TRBV2, the J call TRBJ2-1, with 8 bases lining up with TRBD2. The CDR3 covers 15 residues. The germline CDR1 and CDR2 sequences are SNHLY and FYNNEI. The J segment lost 6 bases and the V segment lost 6 bases, leaving 10 bases of the junction unmatched. The CDR3 DNA reads as TGTGCCAGCAGCGTTGAGGGAGCGGGGGCCAATGAGCAGTTCTTC. It translates to CASSVEGAGANEQFF.

The chain recombines TRBV28 with TRBJ1-5, with D possibly matching TRBD1 (6 bases). V was clipped by 5 bases and J by 6 bases, with 11 bases between them. There are 13 residues in the CDR3. The germline V gene encodes CDR1 MDHEN and CDR2 SYDVKM. DNA for the CDR3: TGTGCCAGCAGTCTAAACAGGGTTCAGCCCCAGCATTTT. It translates to CASSLNRVQPQHF.

The chain combines TRBV5-1 with TRBJ1-4; D is unclear. Germline lookup yields CDR1 SGHRS and CDR2 YFSETQ. V was trimmed by 2 bases and J by 8 bases, leaving 13 bases between them. This CDR3 spans 14 amino acids. CDR3 nucleotide sequence: TGCGCCAGCAGCTTCGGTGGACTAGGAGAAAAACTGTTTTTT. Translating gives CASSFGGLGEKLFF.

This clone was seen once. The genes are TRBV5-1 and TRBJ2-5; TRBD2 matches at 11 bases. The V segment lost 1 base and the J segment 5 bases; nucleotides outside the gene matches: 7. The CDR3 extends over 16 amino acids. Per germline, CDR1 SGHRS and CDR2 YFSETQ. The CDR3 DNA follows: TGCGCCAGCAGCTTGCCACTAGCGGGAGATTACGAGACCCAGTACTTC. This encodes CASSLPLAGDYETQYF.

With regard to this clone: The sample contains more than one DNA sequence encoding this CDR3. The chain recombines TRBV29-1 with TRBJ1-1; TRBD1 matches 7 bases. After removal of 1 base from V and 1 base from J, the junction contained 0 bases not matched to a gene. The CDR3 loop spans 13 amino acids. Germline V CDR1 and CDR2: SQVTM, ANQGSEA. The CDR3 is CSVEGQGNTEAFF. CDR3 in DNA: TGCAGCGTTGAAGGACAGGGGAACACTGAAGCTTTCTTT.

V is TRBV15 and J is TRBJ2-7, with a weak D call TRBD1 (6 bases). Germline values: CDR1 LNHNV, CDR2 YYDKDF (reference sequence). V dropped 0 bases and J dropped 6 bases, with 15 bases sitting between them. CDR3 length equals 15 residues. In DNA, the CDR3 is TGTGCCACCAGCAGAGATAGGAACAGGGCTAGCGAGCAGTACTTC. Protein: CATSRDRNRASEQYF.

V gene TRBV28 combines with J gene TRBJ2-7; D gene unclear. The CDR3 has 13 residues. The V gene's germline CDR1 is MDHEN and CDR2 SYDVKM. The V and J ends lost 4 bases and 3 bases respectively, with 10 bases between them. The CDR3, as DNA: TGTGCCAGCAGTTCGGGCCATCACTACGAGCAGTACTTC. This encodes CASSSGHHYEQYF.

The chain uses TRBV18 and TRBJ2-7; perhaps D is TRBD1 or TRBD2 (5 bases each). The CDR3 loop spans 15 amino acids. CDR1 is KGHSH and CDR2 is LQKENI in the germline V gene. V gave up 6 bases and J gave up 6 bases, with 21 bases separating them. CDR3 amino acids: CASSDFGTATGEQYF. The CDR3 nucleotides read TGTGCCAGCTCGGACTTCGGGACGGCGACCGGCGAGCAGTACTTC.

The rearrangement joins TRBV5-1 to TRBJ1-4; possible D gene TRBD1, 6 bases. V lost 5 bases to trimming and J lost 6 bases, with 14 bases between them. From germline, CDR1 is SGHRS and CDR2 YFSETQ. CDR3 size: 14 residues. The CDR3 loop reads CASSSGTLHEKLFF. In DNA, the CDR3 is TGCGCCAGCAGTTCCGGGACACTTCATGAAAAACTGTTTTTT.

The chain combines TRBV5-1 with TRBJ2-5; 8 bases agree with TRBD2. The length of the CDR3 is 14 residues. Germline V lookup: CDR1 SGHRS, CDR2 YFSETQ. With V trimmed by 4 bases and J by 4 bases, 6 bases remained unmatched. In DNA form, the CDR3 reads TGCGCCAGCAGCCCGGGAGGGCCGGGAGAGACCCAGTACTTC. Translation gives CASSPGGPGETQYF.

V gene TRBV5-4 combines with J gene TRBJ1-2; tentative D call: TRBD1 (6 bases). Germline loops: CDR1 SGHNT, CDR2 YYREEE (reference sequence). Trimming left V 4 bases short and J 4 bases short, with 20 bases between. The CDR3 contains 16 residues. CDR3 in amino acids: CASSHMGAGGFYGYTF. DNA of the CDR3: TGTGCCAGCAGCCACATGGGGGCAGGAGGTTTCTATGGCTACACCTTC.

The chain is built from TRBV5-8 and TRBJ2-1; the match to TRBD2 covers 12 bases. This CDR3 is built from 19 residues. CDR1 and CDR2 from the germline V gene are SGHTS and YDEGEE. V lost 1 base, J lost 8 bases, and 16 bases stayed unmatched. Here the CDR3 DNA reads TGTGCCAGCAGCTTGTTAGGGCTAACCGGGACTAGCGGGCACTATGAGCAGTTCTTC. Its protein product is CASSLLGLTGTSGHYEQFF.

The V gene is TRBV5-1, the J gene TRBJ2-5, with D possibly TRBD1 on 5 matching bases. The CDR3 has 14 residues. Germline V gene data show CDR1 as SGHRS and CDR2 as YFSETQ. With 3 bases removed from V and 1 base from J, the gap between germline ends came to 10 bases. CDR3 sequence reads: CASSSSTVQETQYF. The CDR3 nucleotides are TGCGCCAGCAGCTCCTCGACAGTCCAAGAGACCCAGTACTTC.